This T cell receptor beta chain is drawn from a study of T cell repertoires in cytomegalovirus infection. Study details: Indications of both CMV infection and matching HLA type were provided by public TCR beta signatures.

Regarding this clonotype: Its antigen is not known.

Study results and caveats: Within the response measured ex vivo, HLA-C-restricted CMV-specific TCR beta clonotypes were dominant. Summed frequency of public TCR beta families distinguished CMV carriers with the relevant HLA.

TCRdb independently ran MiXCR on the reads; one entry per CDR3 protein. This sample has a few hundred thousand distinct CDR3 sequences, with around a sixth found just once. CDR3 length: 15 residues. The germline V gene has CDR1 KGHSH and CDR2 LQKENI. V was clipped by 2 bases and J by 2 bases, with 12 bases between them. V gene TRBV18 combines with J gene TRBJ2-5; D unresolved. Material for sequencing was PBMCs. The source of this sequence is a human donor in good health (CMV status not recorded). Some clones in this sample may be carry-over from other donors' samples. The CDR3 nucleotides are TGTGCCAGCTCACCATTCAGTTCCGGACAAGAGACCCAGTACTTC. Its protein is CASSPFSSGQETQYF.